This T cell receptor (beta chain) was identified during a study of CD4 T cells in relation to SARS-CoV-2 and coronaviruses (dated by TCRdb to the early 2020s). Regarding the research as a whole: In the ViraFEST assay, PBMCs were cultured with antigen for under 13 days, after which TCR beta CDR3s were sequenced to identify antigen-specific clonal expansions. The negative reference condition was either a culture with an HIV-1 Nef peptide pool or a culture with no peptide. HLA restriction was mapped for shared crossreactive spike epitopes using patient-derived lymphoblastoid cell lines. At the level of individual TCR clonotypes, the study measured memory CD4+ T cell crossreactivity between SARS-CoV-2 spike protein and common cold coronavirus spike proteins. The Adaptive Biotechnologies TCR-sequencing kit was used to sequence samples from a few pre-COVID donors and the naive versus memory experiments, whereas other data were Illumina-based. Expansion assays from other donors in the study were sequenced with a different, Illumina-based TCR-beta assay.

Points on this clone: Its antigen specificity is not known. Per-base quality was not reported, and no clone a single base away is much larger than it.

The protocol used for the library was the immunoSEQ multiplex PCR assay. On the authors' methods: Preprocessing removed nonproductive sequences and CDR3s not starting with C, not ending with F or W, or shorter than 7 amino acids. Antigen-specific clonotypes were called with the MANAFEST web app, based on expansion relative to reference and other culture wells. A clone was considered positive if the clone showed significant expansion compared with the reference culture in 2 of 3 replicate wells at an FDR below 0.05. For a clone to be considered positive, significant expansion relative to all other tandem wells and an odds ratio above 5 were also required. CDR3 homology was quantified as pairwise Levenshtein distance, calculated with the stringdist R package after three terminal residues were trimmed from each end. In its TCRdb copy, this immuneACCESS table keeps in-frame sequences only and misses some clones. Where compared with another copy, unresolved V genes explain less than half of these, and the others have no known cause. For V, J and clone size, that table is used; D and trimming come from the DNA. Present in this sample are roughly 24,000 clones, 75% to 85% of which were seen just once. The top ten clonotypes cover roughly 14% of the sample.

From a lookup of the germline V gene, CDR1 and CDR2 are MNHEY and SVGAGI. From its cysteine to its phenylalanine, the CDR3 spans 13 amino acids. The CDR3 DNA has 39 bases and is translated from base 1. The junction shows trimming of 4 bases on V and 6 bases on J, plus 12 bases between the germline ends. CD4+ T cells from unexposed donors were collected before the COVID-19 pandemic (2011-2018). After less than eleven days of culture, CD4+ T cells were isolated with the EasySep CD4+ T cell isolation kit. As cell numbers permitted, CD4+ T cells from unexposed donors were tested for reactivity to SARS-CoV-2 S and N and to four common cold coronavirus spike pools. PBMCs were cultured at roughly 2.2 million per well in IMDM supplemented with 5% human AB serum and 9 to 10 IU/ml IL-2. Half of the culture medium was replaced with fresh IL-2-containing medium on days 3 and 7. In general, triplicate replicate wells were used for every peptide culture condition. The leukapheresis product used for the unexposed donors was purchased from a commercial source. PBMCs were isolated from leukapheresis product or whole blood by Ficoll-Paque PLUS gradient centrifugation. PBMCs were either cryopreserved at -140°C or used fresh in the expansion assay. The QIAamp Micro DNA Kit was used to extract genomic DNA from the CD4+ T cells.

Broad study findings and their caveats: Significantly weaker SARS-CoV-2-driven expansion was shown by crossreactive clones than by monoreactive clones, consistent with antigenic imprinting. Because no donor provided both pre-pandemic and post-infection samples, tracing the source of pre-existing responses was limited. In roughly 65% of donors, memory CD4+ clonotypes turned up that crossrecognized SARS-CoV-2 and at least one common cold coronavirus spike. The study was limited by small numbers of patients and tested TCRs. Since the crossreactivity analysis centred on spike protein, crossreactivity against other viral proteins was not assessed.

The specimen was CD4+ T cells from PBMCs, cultured in vitro. Here the chain combines TRBV6-5 and TRBJ1-1; the D gene is perhaps TRBD1, from 5 matching bases. This clonotype was obtained from a human donor in good health. The CDR3 protein is CASSSGLVAEAFF. In nucleotides, the sequence is TGTGCCAGCAGTTCAGGGTTGGTCGCTGAAGCTTTCTTT.